One sample yielded the 28 T cell receptor beta chains listed below, sequenced in a study of cytomegalovirus exposure and HLA in healthy donors. Researchers ran the PCR with 60 Vbeta and 13 Jbeta primers. Clones were sequenced by immunoSEQ multiplex PCR, and TCRdb holds only the in-frame ones, with some missing. Here the sample spans about 110,000 clones, around 70% being singletons. Sequenced sample: PBMCs. Receptors were obtained from a woman in her sixties or seventies in good health and CMV-seropositive.

This clone came up a few times. The chain carries TRBV30 and TRBJ1-2, with D possibly matching TRBD1 (5 bases). In germline, CDR1 is GTSNPN, CDR2 SVGIG (reference sequence). Trimming cost V 0 bases and J 4 bases, with 15 bases left between them. The CDR3 has 15 amino acids. The CDR3 protein is CAWSVGLGRFYGYTF. CDR3 nucleotide sequence: TGTGCCTGGAGTGTGGGGCTCGGGCGGTTCTATGGCTACACCTTC.

The chain has TRBV5-1 and TRBJ2-7, with 10 nucleotides matching TRBD1. There are 16 residues in the CDR3. Germline V gene lookup returns CDR1 SGHRS and CDR2 YFSETQ. V trimming: 1 base; J trimming: 4 bases; junction bases outside the gene matches: 8. In nucleotides, the CDR3 is TGCGCCAGCAGCTTGTTAGGGACAGGGGAGAATTACGAGCAGTACTTC. Its translation: CASSLLGTGENYEQYF. The full variable domain, its missing parts supplied by reference TRBV5-1 and TRBJ2-7, is KAGVTQTPRYLIKTRGQQVTLSCSPISGHRSVSWYQQTPGQGLQFLFEYFSETQRNKGNFPGRFSGRQFSNSRSEMNVSTLELGDSALYLCASSLLGTGENYEQYFGPGTRLTVT.

The V call is TRBV4-3, the J call TRBJ1-2; possible D gene TRBD1, 6 bases. Germline CDR1 LGHNA, CDR2 YSLEER. Between the trimmed V and J ends, which lost 0 bases and 6 bases, there was a span of 14 bases. The CDR3 is 15 amino acids. CDR3 loop: CASSQDPQGMDGYTF. CDR3 nucleotide sequence: TGCGCCAGCAGCCAAGATCCGCAGGGGATGGATGGCTACACCTTC.

The V call is TRBV30, the J call TRBJ1-1; 11 bases fit TRBD1. The CDR3 has 13 residues. CDR1 and CDR2 from the germline V gene are GTSNPN and SVGIG (reference sequence). Trimming at V came to 3 bases and at J to 6 bases, leaving 3 bases not matched to a gene. CDR3 sequence reads: CAWSPGQGAEAFF. In DNA, the CDR3 is TGTGCCTGGAGCCCGGGACAGGGGGCTGAAGCTTTCTTT.

Only a few counts were recorded for this clone. This chain uses TRBV7-7 with TRBJ2-5; 10 bases agree with TRBD1. This CDR3 is 15 amino acids long. CDR1 and CDR2 from the germline V gene are SSHAT and FNYEAQ (reference sequence). The J segment lost 4 bases and the V segment lost 5 bases, leaving 7 bases of the junction unmatched. For the CDR3, the DNA is TGTGCCAGCAGCCAGACAGGGGGCAATGGAGAGACCCAGTACTTC. As protein: CASSQTGGNGETQYF.

This clone was counted only a few times. J is TRBJ1-5 and V is TRBV10-3; D unclear. Trimming took off 3 bases at V and 8 bases at J, with 11 bases between the two ends. The CDR3 extends over 13 amino acids. Germline V lookup: CDR1 ENHRY, CDR2 SYGVKD. The CDR3 nucleotides read TGTGCCATCAGTGATGTCGGCGCGGAGCCCCAGCATTTT. Its translation is CAISDVGAEPQHF.

The rearrangement uses TRBV1 and TRBJ1-6; the table's D call TRBD1 went unverified against the DNA. TRBV1 is shown as a pseudogene. The CDR3 loop spans 14 amino acids. Here the CDR3 DNA reads TGCACCAGCAGCCGAGTGGACAGGCATAAACCCCTCCACTTT. Its translation: CTSSRVDRHKPLHF.

V usage is TRBV29-1 and J usage is TRBJ2-3; D unclear. This CDR3 spans 13 amino acids. V lost 3 bases to trimming and J lost 5 bases, with 12 bases between them. CDR1 and CDR2 (germline): SQVTM, ANQGSEA. CDR3 protein: CSVDGLAVDTQYF. The CDR3 coding sequence is TGCAGCGTTGATGGGCTTGCCGTAGATACGCAGTATTTT.

The chain employs TRBV7-2 and TRBJ1-4; 7 bases match TRBD1. Losses at the gene ends were 1 base for V and 8 bases for J; bases not matched to a gene: 4. This CDR3 has 14 residues. CDR1 and CDR2 from the germline V gene are SGHTA and FQGNSA. The CDR3 spells CASSLGQGREKLFF. As DNA, the CDR3 is TGTGCCAGCAGCTTAGGACAGGGTCGCGAAAAACTGTTTTTT.

The chain links TRBV5-4 to TRBJ2-5, with 9 bases that match TRBD2. The trim removed 1 base at V and 5 bases at J, leaving 6 bases unmatched. The CDR3 is 15 residues long. Germline assignment: CDR1 SGHNT and CDR2 YYREEE (reference sequence). The CDR3 bases are TGTGCCAGCAGCTTGATTAGCGGGGGAATGGAGACCCAGTACTTC. This translates into CASSLISGGMETQYF.

The chain links TRBV29-1 to TRBJ1-1; D uncertain. This CDR3 has 12 amino acids. V was shortened by 4 bases and J by 4 bases, with 10 bases between the two germline ends. Germline V gene sequence: CDR1 SQVTM, CDR2 ANQGSEA. CDR3 in DNA: TGCAGCGTTGTGAGGTTGAGCACTGAAGCTTTCTTT. It codes for CSVVRLSTEAFF.

The J gene is TRBJ1-2, the V gene TRBV27, with TRBD1 as a possible D gene (6 bases). The CDR3 contains 12 residues. The germline V and J ends were trimmed by 10 bases and 9 bases, with 18 bases remaining between them. Germline lookup yields CDR1 MNHEY and CDR2 SMNVEV (reference sequence). The CDR3 DNA reads as TGTGCCACCAGGAGACAGGCGCACAGCTACACCTTC. Its protein is CATRRQAHSYTF.

As for this clone: Other DNA sequences in the same sample also yield this CDR3. The chain joins TRBV5-1 to TRBJ1-2; TRBD1 matches at 9 bases. Germline CDR1 is SGHRS and CDR2 is YFSETQ. V gave up 4 bases and J gave up 2 bases; unmatched junction bases: 6. The CDR3 covers 15 residues. The CDR3 DNA is TGCGCCAGCAGCCTATCCGGGACAGGGAACTATGGCTACACCTTC. The encoded protein is CASSLSGTGNYGYTF.

This chain connects TRBV6-6 to TRBJ2-7; a weak D match, TRBD2 (5 bases). This CDR3 is built from 15 residues. V lost 3 bases to trimming and J lost 6 bases, with 18 bases between them. Germline-derived CDR1 and CDR2 are MNHNY and SVGAGI (reference sequence). This chain's CDR3 is CASSYGVEGVGEQYF. CDR3 nucleotide sequence: TGTGCCAGCAGTTATGGGGTTGAGGGTGTTGGCGAGCAGTACTTC.

This clone appeared a single time. The chain combines TRBV6-5 with TRBJ1-6; a possible D gene is TRBD1 (6 bases). The CDR3 is made up of 14 amino acids. Germline V gene sequence: CDR1 MNHEY, CDR2 SVGAGI. Trimming shortened V by 5 bases and J by 9 bases, and 14 bases separated the two germline ends. The CDR3 loop reads CASSGQTGGSPLHF. DNA for the CDR3: TGTGCCAGCAGTGGCCAGACAGGAGGTTCACCCCTCCACTTT.

This clone was seen only a few times. This chain joins TRBV18 and TRBJ2-3; tentatively, D is TRBD1 (5 bases). Trimming removed 0 bases from V and 6 bases from J, with 10 bases in between. The CDR3 covers 14 residues. Germline loops: CDR1 KGHSH, CDR2 LQKENI. CDR3 sequence: CASSPPPGYDTQYF. The CDR3 DNA sequence: TGTGCCAGCTCACCACCCCCAGGGTATGATACGCAGTATTTT.

This clone was seen more than once but under ten times. This chain joins TRBV7-9 and TRBJ1-4, with D uncertain. This CDR3 spans 16 amino acids. The V gene's germline CDR1 is SEHNR and CDR2 FQNEAQ (reference sequence). Trimming pared 3 bases from V and 0 bases from J, leaving 11 bases between. CDR3 sequence: CASSFFALSTNEKLFF. The CDR3, as DNA: TGTGCCAGCAGCTTTTTCGCACTCTCAACTAATGAAAAACTGTTTTTT.

V usage is TRBV4-3 and J usage is TRBJ2-5; 9 bases are shared with TRBD2. The closer fit of TRBJ2-7 to the DNA end suggests the J call may be wrong. The CDR3 covers 15 residues. Germline V gene sequence: CDR1 LGHNA, CDR2 YSLEER. The chain's CDR3 is CASSQWGGGAYEQYF. The CDR3 bases are TGCGCCAGCAGCCAATGGGGCGGGGGGGCCTACGAGCAGTACTTC.

This chain connects TRBV15 to TRBJ2-2; 7 bases fit TRBD1. Germline V gives CDR1 LNHNV, CDR2 YYDKDF (reference sequence). CDR3 size: 14 residues. J gave up 2 bases and V 8 bases, and 5 bases lay outside the gene matches. The DNA for the CDR3 is TGTGCCACCGGGACAGCCCTTAACACCGGGGAGCTGTTTTTT. Its protein is CATGTALNTGELFF.

This clone turned up a few times. This sequence joins TRBV7-8 and TRBJ1-1; the D gene is possibly TRBD1 (6 bases). Germline V gene data show CDR1 as SGHVS and CDR2 as FQNEAQ. The CDR3 is made up of 13 amino acids. Trimming left V 7 bases short and J 11 bases short, with 20 bases between. CDR3: CASNNVRDKGAFF. For the CDR3, the DNA is TGTGCCAGCAACAATGTCCGGGACAAGGGCGCTTTCTTT.

The CDR3 DNA follows: TGCAGCGTTGAAGAGGTGGGGGGGCGAAGTGAAAAACTGTTTTTT. This sequence encodes CSVEEVGGRSEKLFF. V and J are TRBV29-1 and TRBJ1-4; a possible D gene is TRBD1 (6 bases). CDR1 and CDR2 from the germline V gene are SQVTM and ANQGSEA. The CDR3 loop spans 15 amino acids. The V end lost 0 bases, the J end lost 7 bases, and 15 bases lay between the germline ends.

The V gene is TRBV4-1, the J gene TRBJ2-3, with 9 bases fitting TRBD2. The length of the CDR3 is 16 residues. The V gene's germline CDR1 is MGHRA and CDR2 YSYEKL. V lost 4 bases to trimming and J lost 5 bases; unmatched junction nucleotides: 10. Here the CDR3 DNA reads TGCGCCAGCAGCCCGGCGGGGGGGTCTGGGAAAGATACGCAGTATTTT. This codes for CASSPAGGSGKDTQYF.

The rearrangement links TRBV6-5 to TRBJ2-7, with D unclear. The CDR3 has 13 residues. CDR1 and CDR2 from the germline V gene are MNHEY and SVGAGI. V was pared by 5 bases and J by 6 bases, with 14 bases between. CDR3 residues: CASSPQEGSEQYF. The CDR3 region has the DNA TGTGCCAGCAGTCCCCAGGAAGGATCCGAGCAGTACTTC.

The chain recombines TRBV7-2 with TRBJ1-6; no reliable D call. From germline, CDR1 is SGHTA and CDR2 FQGNSA. The length of the CDR3 is 13 residues. V lost 1 base to trimming and J lost 8 bases, with 6 bases between them. In nucleotides, the CDR3 is TGTGCCAGCAGCTTAGTTAATGATTCACCCCTCCACTTT. This translates into CASSLVNDSPLHF.

This clone has just a few counts. This CDR3 is CASSPSGLQETQYF. The CDR3 DNA is TGTGCCAGCAGCCCATCGGGACTTCAAGAGACCCAGTACTTC. V and J are TRBV2 and TRBJ2-5; D perhaps matches TRBD2 (6 bases). From germline, CDR1 is SNHLY and CDR2 FYNNEI. The V and J ends lost 6 bases and 2 bases respectively, with 13 bases between them. The CDR3 runs 14 residues.

V and J are TRBV6-1 and TRBJ2-2; possibly TRBD2 for D (6 bases). This CDR3 has 15 amino acids. V was cut by 1 base and J by 4 bases, with 10 bases left in between. Germline V CDR1 and CDR2: MNHNS, SASEGT. CDR3 protein: CASSEGGVATGELFF. The CDR3 DNA follows: TGTGCCAGCAGTGAAGGCGGGGTGGCCACCGGGGAGCTGTTTTTT.

Here the CDR3 reads CASTSQRGRFSPLHF. The CDR3 DNA reads TGTGCCAGCACCTCCCAGCGGGGTCGGTTTTCACCCCTCCACTTT. The rearrangement uses TRBV27 and TRBJ1-6; no definite D call. V shed 7 bases and J shed 9 bases, with 19 bases lying between them. CDR3 size: 15 residues. From germline, CDR1 is MNHEY and CDR2 SMNVEV (reference sequence).

This chain uses TRBV7-2 with TRBJ2-7, with a possible D match to TRBD2 (6 bases). This CDR3 has 15 amino acids. CDR1 and CDR2 from the germline V gene are SGHTA and FQGNSA. Trimming removed 0 bases at V and 4 bases at J, with 13 bases between. CDR3 in amino acids: CASSLAAGTLYEQYF. The CDR3 bases are TGTGCCAGCAGCTTAGCGGCGGGGACGTTATACGAGCAGTACTTC. Full variable domain (rest looked up from reference TRBV7-2 and TRBJ2-7): GAGVSQSPSNKVTEKGKDVELRCDPISGHTALYWYRQSLGQGLEFLIYFQGNSAPDKSGLPSDRFSAERTGGSVSTLTIQRTQQEDSAVYLCASSLAAGTLYEQYFGPGTRLTVT.